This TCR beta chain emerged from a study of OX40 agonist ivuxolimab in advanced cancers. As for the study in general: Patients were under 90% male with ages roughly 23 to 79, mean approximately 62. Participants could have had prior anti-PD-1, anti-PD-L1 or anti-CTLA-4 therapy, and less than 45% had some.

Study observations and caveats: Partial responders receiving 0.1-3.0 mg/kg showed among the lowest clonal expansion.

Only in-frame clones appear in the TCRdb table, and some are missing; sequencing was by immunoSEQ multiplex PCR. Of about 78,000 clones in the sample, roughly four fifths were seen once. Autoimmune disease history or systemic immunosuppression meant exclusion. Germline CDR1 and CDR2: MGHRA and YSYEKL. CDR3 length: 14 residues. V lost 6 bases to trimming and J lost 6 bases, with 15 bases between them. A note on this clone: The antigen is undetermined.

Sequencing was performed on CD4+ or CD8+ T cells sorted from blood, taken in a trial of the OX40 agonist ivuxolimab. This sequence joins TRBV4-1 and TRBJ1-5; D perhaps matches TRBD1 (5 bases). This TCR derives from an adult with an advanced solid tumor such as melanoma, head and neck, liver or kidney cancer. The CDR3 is CASRAAGSGQPQHF. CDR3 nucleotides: TGCGCCAGCAGGGCAGCAGGGTCGGGTCAGCCCCAGCATTTT.